The TCR beta chain described here comes from a study of blood T cell repertoires in COVID-19. About the research overall: Acute-phase and convalescent COVID-19 samples originated in the United States, Italy and Spain. Sample material is recorded as cDNA or gDNA derived from T cells, B-cell-depleted T cells, or PBMCs.

TCRdb keeps only in-frame clones here, not all; method: immunoSEQ multiplex PCR. In the table there are about 300,000 clones, 85% to 90% of which are singletons. Participant age was about 18 to 100 years, and participants resided in about two dozen US areas. The sequence came from a woman aged 18-35 years with acute COVID-19. The sequenced sample was PBMCs or T cells enriched from blood (not recorded which).

The CDR3 DNA follows: TGTGCCAGCAGCCCCGGGACACTCTCCTACGAGCAGTACTTC. Translating it yields CASSPGTLSYEQYF. V and J are TRBV3-1 (or the pseudogene TRBV3-2) and TRBJ2-7; weak D call: TRBD1 (6 bases). This CDR3 is 14 amino acids long. Germline assignment: CDR1 LGHDT and CDR2 YNNKEL (reference sequence). V was cut by 4 bases and J by 0 bases, with 10 bases left in between.